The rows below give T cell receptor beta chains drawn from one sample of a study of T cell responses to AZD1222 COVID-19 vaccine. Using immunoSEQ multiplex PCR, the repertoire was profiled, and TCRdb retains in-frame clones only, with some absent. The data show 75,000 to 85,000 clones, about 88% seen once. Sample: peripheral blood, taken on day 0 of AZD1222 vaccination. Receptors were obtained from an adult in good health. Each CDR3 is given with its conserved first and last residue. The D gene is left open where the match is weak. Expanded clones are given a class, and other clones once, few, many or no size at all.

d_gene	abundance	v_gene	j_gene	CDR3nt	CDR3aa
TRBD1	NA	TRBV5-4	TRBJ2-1	TGTGCCAGCAGCGGAACCGGGACAGGGATTTACAATGAGCAGTTCTTC	CASSGTGTGIYNEQFF
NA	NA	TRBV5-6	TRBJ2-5	TGTGCCAGCCTGTACCAAGAGACCCAGTACTTC	CASLYQETQYF
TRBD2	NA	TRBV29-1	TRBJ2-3	TGCAGCGTTGTCCGGGCGGGAGGCACAGATACGCAGTATTTT	CSVVRAGGTDTQYF
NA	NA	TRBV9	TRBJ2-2	TGTGCCAGCAGCGTAGCTTCAGGGGTGGACGGGGAGCTGTTTTTT	CASSVASGVDGELFF
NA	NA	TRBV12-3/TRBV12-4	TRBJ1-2	TGTGCCAGCAGTTCATCAGGGAGAGGCTACACCTTC	CASSSSGRGYTF
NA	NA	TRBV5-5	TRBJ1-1	TGTGCCAGCAGCTTGTTGGGGAACTCTGAAGCTTTCTTT	CASSLLGNSEAFF
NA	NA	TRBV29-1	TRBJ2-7	TGCAGCGTTGAAGCGGGCCAGGGCTACGAGCAGTACTTC	CSVEAGQGYEQYF
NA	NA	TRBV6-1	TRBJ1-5	TGTGCCAGCAGTGAAGCCCGGGACGGCCCTTTGCATTTT	CASSEARDGPLHF
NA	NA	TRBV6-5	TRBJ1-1	TGTGCCAGCAGACCATCTAACGCGAACACTGAAGCTTTCTTT	CASRPSNANTEAFF
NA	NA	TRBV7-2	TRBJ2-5	TGTGCCAGCAGCTGGGACGCTAGAGAGACCCAGTACTTC	CASSWDARETQYF
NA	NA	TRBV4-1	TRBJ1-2	TGCGCCAGCAGCCAAGTTCAGCCGGGAGGCTACACCTTC	CASSQVQPGGYTF
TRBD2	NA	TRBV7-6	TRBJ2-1	TGTGCCAGCAGCTTGTCGTGGGGAGCGGGGGGGCAGTTCTTC	CASSLSWGAGGQFF
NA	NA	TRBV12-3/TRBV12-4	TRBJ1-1	TGTGCCAGCAGGGACCCCACCTCCCTGTTGGCTTTCTTT	CASRDPTSLLAFF
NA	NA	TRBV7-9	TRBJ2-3	TGTGCCAGCAGCTCCGGTCCTAGCACAGATACGCAGTATTTT	CASSSGPSTDTQYF
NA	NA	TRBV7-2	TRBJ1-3	TGTGCCAGCAGCTTACACGGACAGGGAAACACCATATATTTT	CASSLHGQGNTIYF
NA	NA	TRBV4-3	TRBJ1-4	TGCGCCAGCAGCCATATAGAGGAAAAACTGTTTTTT	CASSHIEEKLFF
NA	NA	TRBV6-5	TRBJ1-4	TGTGCCAGCGGGAGAACAGGAACCTTTAATGAAAAACTGTTTTTT	CASGRTGTFNEKLFF
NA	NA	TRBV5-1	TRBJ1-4	TGCGCCAGCAGCTTGTCCGGGGGACTAAATGAAAAACTGTTTTTT	CASSLSGGLNEKLFF
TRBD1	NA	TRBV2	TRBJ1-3	TGTGCCAGCAGTGAAGTGGTTTGGACAGGGGGAAACACCATATATTTT	CASSEVVWTGGNTIYF
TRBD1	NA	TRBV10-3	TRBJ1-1	TGTGCCATCAGTGAGGGACAGGGGAACACTGAAGCTTTCTTT	CAISEGQGNTEAFF
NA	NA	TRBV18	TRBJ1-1	TGTGCCAGCTCACCAAGAACAGCGAACACTGAAGCTTTCTTT	CASSPRTANTEAFF
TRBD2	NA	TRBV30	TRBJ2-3	TGTGCCTGGAGTGCCGGGACTCTAGCGGGGGGAGATACGCAGTATTTT	CAWSAGTLAGGDTQYF
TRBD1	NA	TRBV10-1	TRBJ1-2	TGCGCCAGCAGTAACGCGACAGGGCTGATCTATGGCTACACCTTC	CASSNATGLIYGYTF
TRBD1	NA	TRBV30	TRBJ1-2	TGTGCCTGGAGCCGACAGGGGCTAAACTATGGCTACACCTTC	CAWSRQGLNYGYTF
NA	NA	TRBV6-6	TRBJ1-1	TGTGCCAGCAATAACGAGAGGGGAGCTTTCTTT	CASNNERGAFF
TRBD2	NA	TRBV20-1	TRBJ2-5	TGCAGCAAAAGGGAGGGAGAGACCCAGTACTTC	CSKREGETQYF
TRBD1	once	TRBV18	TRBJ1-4	TGTGCCAGCTCACCTGGGACAGGGGGTGGAAAACTGTTTTTT	CASSPGTGGGKLFF
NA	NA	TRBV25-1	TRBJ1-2	TGTGCCAGCAGTGAATCGGGGTATGGAAGTGGCTACACCTTC	CASSESGYGSGYTF
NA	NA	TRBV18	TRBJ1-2	TGTGCCAGCTCATCCCGGAAGGATGGCTACACCTTC	CASSSRKDGYTF
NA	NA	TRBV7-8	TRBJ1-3	TGTGCCAGCAGCCCCGGGAGGAGCTCTGGAAACACCATATATTTT	CASSPGRSSGNTIYF
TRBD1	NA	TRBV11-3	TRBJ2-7	TGTGCCAGCAGCTCGGGACAGCTTTACGAGCAGTACTTC	CASSSGQLYEQYF
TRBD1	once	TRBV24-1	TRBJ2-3	TGTGCCACCAGGGGAGGGGACAGGGCGGACCAGGATACGCAGTATTTT	CATRGGDRADQDTQYF
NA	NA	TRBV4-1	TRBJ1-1	TGCGCCAGCAGCCAAGATACATCCGCAACCCATACTGGAGCTTTCTTT	CASSQDTSATHTGAFF
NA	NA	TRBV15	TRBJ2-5	TGTGCCACCAGCAGCAGGATCCAAGAGACCCAGTACTTC	CATSSRIQETQYF
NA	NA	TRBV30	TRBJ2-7	TGTGCCTGGAGTTCAGGATTATACGAGCAGTACTTC	CAWSSGLYEQYF
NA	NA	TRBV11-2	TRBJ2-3	TGTGCCAGCAGCTCCCGTGAAGATACGCAGTATTTT	CASSSREDTQYF
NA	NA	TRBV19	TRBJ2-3	TGTGCCAGTAGTATTGGCGGGAGCACAGATACGCAGTATTTT	CASSIGGSTDTQYF
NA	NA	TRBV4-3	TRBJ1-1	TGCGCCAGCAGCCAGGATGGAAGGATGAACACTGAAGCTTTCTTT	CASSQDGRMNTEAFF
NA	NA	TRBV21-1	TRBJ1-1	TGTGCCAGCAGCAAGGGAGCTTTCTTT	CASSKGAFF
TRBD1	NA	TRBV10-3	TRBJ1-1	TGTGCCATCACCCCGGGACAGGATCTTACTGGGGCTGAAGCTTTCTTT	CAITPGQDLTGAEAFF
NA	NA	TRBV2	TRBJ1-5	TGTGCCAGCAGTAATCAGGGGCGACATCAGCCCCAGCATTTT	CASSNQGRHQPQHF
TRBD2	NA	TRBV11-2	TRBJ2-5	TGTGCCAGCAGCCCAAACCTAGCGGGTGGAGAGACCCAGTACTTC	CASSPNLAGGETQYF
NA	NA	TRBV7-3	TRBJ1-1	TGTGCCAGCAAACCCCCGGGAGGGCCTGAAGCTTTCTTT	CASKPPGGPEAFF
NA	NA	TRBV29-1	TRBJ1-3	TGCAGCGCCGCCGGGACGGACAGAAACACCATATATTTT	CSAAGTDRNTIYF
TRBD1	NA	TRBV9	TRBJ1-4	TGTGCCAGCAGCGTCGACAGGGGATATAATGAAAAACTGTTTTTT	CASSVDRGYNEKLFF
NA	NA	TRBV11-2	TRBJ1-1	TGTGCCAGCAGCCCCGGGGGGTATGAAGCTTTCTTT	CASSPGGYEAFF
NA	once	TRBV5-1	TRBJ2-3	TGCGCCAGCAGCTTGGGGGGATCCAGCACAGATACGCAGTATTTT	CASSLGGSSTDTQYF
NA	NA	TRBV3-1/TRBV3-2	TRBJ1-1	TGTGCCAGCAGCCAACAGCCTTTAATGGGTTCGGCTTTCTTT	CASSQQPLMGSAFF
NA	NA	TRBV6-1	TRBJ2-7	TGTGCCAGCAGTGAGTGGACGAGCTCCTACGAGCAGTACTTC	CASSEWTSSYEQYF
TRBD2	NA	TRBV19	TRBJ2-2	TGTGCCAGTAGTATTCCCTTGCTAGCGGGAGGGACCGGGGAGCTGTTTTTT	CASSIPLLAGGTGELFF